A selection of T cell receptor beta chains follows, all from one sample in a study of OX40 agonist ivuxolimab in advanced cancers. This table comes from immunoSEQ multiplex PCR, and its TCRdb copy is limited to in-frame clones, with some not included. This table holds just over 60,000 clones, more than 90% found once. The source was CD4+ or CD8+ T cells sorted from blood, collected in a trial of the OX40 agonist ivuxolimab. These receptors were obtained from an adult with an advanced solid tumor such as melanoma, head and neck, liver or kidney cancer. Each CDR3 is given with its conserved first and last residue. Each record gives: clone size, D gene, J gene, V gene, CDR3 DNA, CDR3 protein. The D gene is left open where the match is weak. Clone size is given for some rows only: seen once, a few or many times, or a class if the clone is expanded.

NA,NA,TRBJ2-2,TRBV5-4,TGTGCCAGCAGCTTGGTCATCAGTACCGGGGAGCTGTTTTTT,CASSLVISTGELFF
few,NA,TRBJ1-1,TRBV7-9,TGTGCCAGCAGCATACGGACGGCCGGTGAAGCTTTCTTT,CASSIRTAGEAFF
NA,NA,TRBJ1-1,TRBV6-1,TGTGCCAGCGACAGATTGAACACTGAAGCTTTCTTT,CASDRLNTEAFF
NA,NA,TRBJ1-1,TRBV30,TGTGCCTGGAGTCCAGGTTTGGACACTGAAGCTTTCTTT,CAWSPGLDTEAFF
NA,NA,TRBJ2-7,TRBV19,TGTGCCAGCCGACGCCTAGGCCTTGAGGACGAGCAGTACTTC,CASRRLGLEDEQYF
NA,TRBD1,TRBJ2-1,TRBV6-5,TGTGCCAGCACCTACTTAGGACAGGAACTTCAGTTCTTC,CASTYLGQELQFF
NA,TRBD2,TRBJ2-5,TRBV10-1,TGCGCCAGCAGTGCGGGACTAGCGGGAGTTGCGACCCAGTACTTC,CASSAGLAGVATQYF
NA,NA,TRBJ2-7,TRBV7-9,TGTGCCAGCAGCCCCGGACGGGACTCCTACGAGCAGTACTTC,CASSPGRDSYEQYF
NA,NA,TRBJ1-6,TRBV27,TGTGCCAGCAGTTTAGGCCCCATGGGGCAGGGCGGCGGACCCCTCCACTTT,CASSLGPMGQGGGPLHF
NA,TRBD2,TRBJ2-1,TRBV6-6,TGTGCCAGCCGAGATAGCGGGACCCCTACCAATGAGCAGTTCTTC,CASRDSGTPTNEQFF
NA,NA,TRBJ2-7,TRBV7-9,TGTGCCAGCAGCCATCCCATGGGCGAGCAGTACTTC,CASSHPMGEQYF
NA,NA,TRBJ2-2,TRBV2,TGTGCCAGCAGTGATAGGGGCGCGGGTTACACCGGGGAGCTGTTTTTT,CASSDRGAGYTGELFF
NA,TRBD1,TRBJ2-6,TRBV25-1,TGTGCCAGCAGCCTTCGGGACAGAGGATTCGATGGGGCCAACGTCCTGACTTTC,CASSLRDRGFDGANVLTF
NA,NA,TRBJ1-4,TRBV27,TGTGCCAGCAGTTTATCGTTGCGGGGCCCGGGAACTAATGAAAAACTGTTTTTT,CASSLSLRGPGTNEKLFF
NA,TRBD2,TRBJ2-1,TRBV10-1,TGCGCCAGCAGTGACCAACTAGCGGTAAATGAGCAGTTCTTC,CASSDQLAVNEQFF
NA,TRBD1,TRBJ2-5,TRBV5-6,TGTGCCAGCAGCATACAGGGGAATCGAGAGACCCAGTACTTC,CASSIQGNRETQYF
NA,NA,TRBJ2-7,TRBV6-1,TGTGCCAGCAGTGCTCAGGCAGTTCAAGCTTCCTACGAGCAGTACTTC,CASSAQAVQASYEQYF
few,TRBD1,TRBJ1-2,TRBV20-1,TGCAGTGCCCAAGAGGGGGCCGGCTACACCTTC,CSAQEGAGYTF
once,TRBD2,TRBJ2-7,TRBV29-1,TGCAGCGTCATAGGGGCGGGAGCCGCCTACGAGCAGTACTTC,CSVIGAGAAYEQYF
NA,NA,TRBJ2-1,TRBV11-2,TGTGCCAGCAGCTTAGTCGGCCCGCGGGGCGATGAGCAGTTCTTC,CASSLVGPRGDEQFF
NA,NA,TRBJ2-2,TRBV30,TGTGCCTGGACCCATGGGGGGTCCCCCGGGGAGCTGTTTTTT,CAWTHGGSPGELFF
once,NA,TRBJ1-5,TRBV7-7,TGTGCTAGCAGCTTTGTAATGCCCTCCGCTCAGCCCCAGCATTTT,CASSFVMPSAQPQHF
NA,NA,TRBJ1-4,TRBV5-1,TGCGCCAGCAGCTTACACCCCAGCGGAGGAGAGTCGCATTTT,CASSLHPSGGESHF
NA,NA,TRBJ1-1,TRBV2,TGTGCCAGCAGCGCCCCAGCGGGCCAGGCTTTCTTT,CASSAPAGQAFF
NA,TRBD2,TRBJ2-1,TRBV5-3,TGTGCCAGAAGCCACGTAACTAGCGGGGGACTATACAATGAGCAGTTCTTC,CARSHVTSGGLYNEQFF
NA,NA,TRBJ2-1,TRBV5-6,TGTGCCAGCAGCTTGTACAATGAGCAGTTCTTC,CASSLYNEQFF
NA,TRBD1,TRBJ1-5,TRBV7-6,TGTGCCAGCAGCTCCTATGAGGGGACAGGGGGAGGCAATCAGCCCCAGCATTTT,CASSSYEGTGGGNQPQHF
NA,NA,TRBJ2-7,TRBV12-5,TGTGCTAGTGGTTCAGGGCGCGAGCAGTACTTC,CASGSGREQYF
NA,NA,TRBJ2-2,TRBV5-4,TGTGCCAGCAGTCTCCCGGGGAACACCGGGGAGCTGTTTTTT,CASSLPGNTGELFF
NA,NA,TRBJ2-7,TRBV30,TGTGCCTGGAGTGTTGGGGGGTTGTCTCACGAGCAGTACTTC,CAWSVGGLSHEQYF
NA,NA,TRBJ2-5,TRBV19,TGTGCCAGTTCGACCCAGCGAGAGACCCAGTACTTC,CASSTQRETQYF
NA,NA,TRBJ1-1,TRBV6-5,TGTGCCAGCAACCAGAAATCTAACACTGAAGCTTTCTTT,CASNQKSNTEAFF
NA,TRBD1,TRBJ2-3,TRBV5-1,TGCGCCAGCAGCTTCGGACAGGCTAGCACAGATACGCAGTATTTT,CASSFGQASTDTQYF
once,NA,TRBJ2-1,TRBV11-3,TGTGCCAGCACTCGAGGGGGTGAGCAGTTCTTC,CASTRGGEQFF
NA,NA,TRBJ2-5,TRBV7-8,TGTGCCAGCAGCTTACCGGCTAGAAACCAAGAGACCCAGTACTTC,CASSLPARNQETQYF
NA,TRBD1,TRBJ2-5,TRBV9,TGTGCCAGCAGCAAGGACAGGGTGGAGACCCAGTACTTC,CASSKDRVETQYF
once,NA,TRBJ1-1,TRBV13,TGTGCCAGCAGCTTAGGAGGGGGGCTCACTGAAGCTTTCTTT,CASSLGGGLTEAFF
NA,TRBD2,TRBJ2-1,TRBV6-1,TGTGCCAGCAGTAAAAGCGGGGGGATGGGGAATGAGCAGTTCTTC,CASSKSGGMGNEQFF
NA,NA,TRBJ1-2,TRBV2,TGTGCCAGCAGTGGGGGCCTCTATGGCTACACCTTC,CASSGGLYGYTF
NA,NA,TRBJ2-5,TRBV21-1,TGTGCCAGCGCTACTTACCGACCCTCCCAACACTTC,CASATYRPSQHF
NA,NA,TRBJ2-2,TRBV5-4,TGTGCCAGCAGCTCCGGGGGGCCGAACACCGGGGAGCTGTTTTTT,CASSSGGPNTGELFF
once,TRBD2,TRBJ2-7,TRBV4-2,TGTGCCAGCAGCCAAGACGCGGGAGGGGTCTACGAGCAGTACTTC,CASSQDAGGVYEQYF
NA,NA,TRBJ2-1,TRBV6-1,TGTGCCAGCAGTCTTTCGTCGGCGACTACCCGGGGGTTCTTC,CASSLSSATTRGFF
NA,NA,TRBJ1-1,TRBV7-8,TGTGCCAGCAGCTTAATGAAACTGATGAACACTGAAGCTTTCTTT,CASSLMKLMNTEAFF
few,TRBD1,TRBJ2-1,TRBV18,TGTGCCAGCTCACCCGGGACAGGGGGCTACAATGAGCAGTTCTTC,CASSPGTGGYNEQFF
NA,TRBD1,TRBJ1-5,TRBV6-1,TGTGCCAGCAGACCGGACAGGGCCGGCAATCAGCCCCAGCATTTT,CASRPDRAGNQPQHF
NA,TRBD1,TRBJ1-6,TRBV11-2,TGTGCCAGCAGCACCCGGACAGGGGGGAATTCACCCCTCCACTTT,CASSTRTGGNSPLHF
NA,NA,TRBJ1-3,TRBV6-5,TGTGCCAGCAGTGGCGGGACACTTGGAAACACCATATATTTT,CASSGGTLGNTIYF
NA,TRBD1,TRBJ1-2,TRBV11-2,TGTGCCAGCAGCCCGGACAGGACCTTCTATGGCTACACCTTC,CASSPDRTFYGYTF
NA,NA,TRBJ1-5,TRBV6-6,TGTGCCAGTGATCCTCATCGCTGGCGGAGCAATCAGCCCCAGCATTTT,CASDPHRWRSNQPQHF
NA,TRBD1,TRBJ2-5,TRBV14,TGTGCCAGCAGTCGACAGGGGTCAGAGACCCAGTACTTC,CASSRQGSETQYF